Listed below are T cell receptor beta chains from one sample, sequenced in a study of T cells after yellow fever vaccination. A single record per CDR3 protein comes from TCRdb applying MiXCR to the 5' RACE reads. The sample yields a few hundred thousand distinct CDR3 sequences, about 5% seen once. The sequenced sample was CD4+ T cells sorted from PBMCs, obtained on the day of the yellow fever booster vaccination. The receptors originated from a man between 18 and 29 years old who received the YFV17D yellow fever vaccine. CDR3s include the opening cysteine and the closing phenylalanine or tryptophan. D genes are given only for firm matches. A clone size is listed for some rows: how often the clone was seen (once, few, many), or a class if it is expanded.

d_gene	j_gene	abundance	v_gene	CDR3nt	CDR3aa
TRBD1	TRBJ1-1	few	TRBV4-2	TGTGCCAGCAGCCAAGATCTTACAGGGGGCGTGAACACTGAAGCTTTCTTT	CASSQDLTGGVNTEAFF
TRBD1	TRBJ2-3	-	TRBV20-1	TGCAGTGCTAGAGATTTAACAGGGGGTGGGACAGATACGCAGTATTTT	CSARDLTGGGTDTQYF
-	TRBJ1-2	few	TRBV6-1	TGTGCCAGCAGTGAAGATCGTTGGGGGGGACCGAACTATGGCTACACCTTC	CASSEDRWGGPNYGYTF
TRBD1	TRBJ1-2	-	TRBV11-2	TGTGCCAGCAGCTTAGGAACAGGGGTAAACCGGGGGTATGGCTACACCTTC	CASSLGTGVNRGYGYTF
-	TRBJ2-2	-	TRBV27	TGTGCCAGCACCACTCACAGGGTGAGCGGGGAGCTGTTTTTT	CASTTHRVSGELFF
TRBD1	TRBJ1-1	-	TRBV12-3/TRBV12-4	TGTGCCATAACCGGGACAGTAATGAACACTGAAGCTTTCTTT	CAITGTVMNTEAFF
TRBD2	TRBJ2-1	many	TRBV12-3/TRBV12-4	TGTGCCAGCAGTTTATCTAGCGGGGGTTACAATGAGCAGTTCTTC	CASSLSSGGYNEQFF
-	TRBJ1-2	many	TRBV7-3	TGTGCCAGCAGCGGCCCCCCAGGCCTGGGGCCAGAGATGGGCTACACCTTC	CASSGPPGLGPEMGYTF
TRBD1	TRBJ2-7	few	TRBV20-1	TGCAGTGCGAGACAGGGCCTGGACGAGCAGTACTTC	CSARQGLDEQYF
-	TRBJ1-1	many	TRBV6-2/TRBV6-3	TGTGCCAGCAGTTACTCCGCAGACACTGAAGCTTTCTTT	CASSYSADTEAFF
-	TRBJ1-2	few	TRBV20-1	TGCAGTGCTACAGGGGCGATCGGCTACACCTTC	CSATGAIGYTF
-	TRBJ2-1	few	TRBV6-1	TGTGCCAGCGTCGGCCCATTGTCCTACAATGAGCAGTTCTTC	CASVGPLSYNEQFF
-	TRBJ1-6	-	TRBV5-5	TGTGCCAGCAGCTTGTTGGGGGGCGCGGGTAATTCACCCCTCCACTTT	CASSLLGGAGNSPLHF
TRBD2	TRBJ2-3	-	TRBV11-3	TGTGCCAGCAGCTTGGGACTAGCGGCCCGCACAGATACGCAGTATTTT	CASSLGLAARTDTQYF
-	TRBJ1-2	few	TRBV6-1	TGTGCCAGCAGTGAGTACCCCGGGAACCTCGGGGGCTACACCTTC	CASSEYPGNLGGYTF
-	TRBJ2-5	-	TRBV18	TGTGCCAGCTCACCGTTCCCCGGAACAGGGTATCACGAGACCCAGTACTTC	CASSPFPGTGYHETQYF
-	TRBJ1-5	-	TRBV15	TGTGCCACCAGCAGTCCCAATCAGCCCCAGCATTTT	CATSSPNQPQHF
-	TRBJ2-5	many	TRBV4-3	TGCGCCAGCAGCCAATCTCAGGGTCAAGAGACCCAGTACTTC	CASSQSQGQETQYF
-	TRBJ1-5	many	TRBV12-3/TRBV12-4	TGTGCCAGCAGTACCCAAATCCTAGACCAGCCCCAGCATTTT	CASSTQILDQPQHF
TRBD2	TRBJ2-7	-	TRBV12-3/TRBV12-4	TGTGCCAGCAGTAGGGGACTAGCGGGGGGTTCCTACGAGCAGTACTTC	CASSRGLAGGSYEQYF
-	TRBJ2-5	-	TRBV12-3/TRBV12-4	TGTGCCAGCAATCCCGGGGCCAGGGTAGAGACCCAGTACTTC	CASNPGARVETQYF
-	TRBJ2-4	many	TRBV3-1	TGTGCCAGCAGCCCCCGGCTAGGAAACATTCAGTACTTC	CASSPRLGNIQYF
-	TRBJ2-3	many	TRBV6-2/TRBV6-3	TGTGCCAGCGCCCTATTCACAGATACGCAGTATTTT	CASALFTDTQYF
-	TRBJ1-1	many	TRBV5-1	TGCGCCAGCAGCTTTAACGGGGCGTACACTGAAGCTTTCTTT	CASSFNGAYTEAFF
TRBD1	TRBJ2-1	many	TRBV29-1	TGCAGCGCCTCCGGGACAGGGGGATTAACCCTCTACAATGAGCAGTTCTTC	CSASGTGGLTLYNEQFF
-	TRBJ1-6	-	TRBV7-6	TGTGCCAGCAGCTTAGGAGGGGCCAGCTCCTATAATTCACCCCTCCACTTT	CASSLGGASSYNSPLHF
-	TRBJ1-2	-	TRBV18	TGTGCCAGCTCACCCACGGACACTGACTATGGCTACACCTTC	CASSPTDTDYGYTF
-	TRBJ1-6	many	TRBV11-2	TGTGCCAGCAGCTCGCGGCCCGACGGTTCACCCCTCCACTTT	CASSSRPDGSPLHF
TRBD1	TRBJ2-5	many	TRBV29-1	TGCAGCGTCGGACAGGGCTCTCAGACCCAGTACTTC	CSVGQGSQTQYF
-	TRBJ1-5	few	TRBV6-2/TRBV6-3	TGTGCCAGCAGTTACTTCGAGATTGGCAATCAGCCCCAGCATTTT	CASSYFEIGNQPQHF
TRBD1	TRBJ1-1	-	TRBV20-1	TGCAGTGCTAGATCTTGGACAGGGCTGACTGAAGCTTTCTTT	CSARSWTGLTEAFF
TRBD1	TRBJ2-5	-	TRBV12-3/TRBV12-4	TGTGCCAGCAGTAAGGACAGGGTATCAGGGGAGACCCAGTACTTC	CASSKDRVSGETQYF
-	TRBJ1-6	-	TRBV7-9	TGTGCCAGCAGCCCGACCGGGACACATTTTGGGTATAATTCACCCCTCCACTTT	CASSPTGTHFGYNSPLHF